Below, 14 T cell receptor beta chains from the same sample are listed, as sequenced in a study of blood T cell repertoires in COVID-19. Method: immunoSEQ multiplex PCR; TCRdb's copy keeps in-frame clones and lacks some. This sample has a few hundred thousand clones, with approximately 88% found just once. The source material was peripheral blood. The origin of the receptors is a woman in her 30s who had recovered from COVID-19.

The rearrangement joins TRBV6-4 to TRBJ2-3, with 8 bases fitting TRBD1. The CDR3 is 14 residues long. The trim removed 5 bases at V and 6 bases at J, leaving 7 bases unmatched. Germline CDR1 and CDR2: MRHNA and SNTAGT. The CDR3 spells CASSRTGKGDTQYF. The CDR3, as DNA: TGTGCCAGCAGTCGGACAGGGAAGGGGGATACGCAGTATTTT.

This clone was observed a few times. The chain carries TRBV5-5 and TRBJ1-1; D gene unclear. The length of the CDR3 is 15 residues. V was shortened by 3 bases and J by 2 bases, with 14 bases between the two germline ends. Germline assignment: CDR1 SGHKS and CDR2 YYEKEE (reference sequence). The CDR3 bases are TGTGCCAGCAGCTCGCTCCGTTTGGGCAACACTGAAGCTTTCTTT. This encodes CASSSLRLGNTEAFF.

This clone came up once. The genes are TRBV6-6 and TRBJ2-7; 7 positions agree with TRBD1. Germline V lookup: CDR1 MNHNY, CDR2 SVGAGI (reference sequence). V trimming: 2 bases; J trimming: 5 bases; junction bases outside the gene matches: 9. This CDR3 spans 15 amino acids. In nucleotides, the CDR3 is TGTGCCAGCAGTTACCGCTGGGACAGACCTGACGAGCAGTACTTC. This encodes CASSYRWDRPDEQYF.

This clone was found many times. This rearrangement joins TRBV18 to TRBJ1-2, with D uncertain. The V gene's germline CDR1 is KGHSH and CDR2 LQKENI. Trimming pared 6 bases from V and 8 bases from J, leaving 13 bases between. The CDR3 sequence is 12 residues long. The CDR3 loop is CASSYALSGYTF. In nucleotides, the CDR3 is TGTGCCAGCTCCTACGCCCTGTCCGGCTACACCTTC.

This clone was seen a few times. This sequence joins TRBV6-5 and TRBJ1-1; 9 bases line up with TRBD1. The CDR3 consists of 13 residues. V was pared by 7 bases and J by 5 bases, with 5 bases of the junction left unmatched. Germline CDR1 is MNHEY and CDR2 is SVGAGI. The chain's CDR3 is CASTETGGTEAFF. In nucleotides, the CDR3 is TGTGCCAGCACCGAGACAGGGGGTACTGAAGCTTTCTTT.

The rearrangement links TRBV5-8 to TRBJ1-1; D is ambiguous. V was trimmed by 4 bases and J by 3 bases, leaving 16 bases between them. The CDR3 is 15 amino acids. Germline values: CDR1 SGHTS, CDR2 YDEGEE. The CDR3 is CASSIKGGRYTEAFF. CDR3 nucleotides: TGTGCCAGCAGCATTAAGGGAGGGAGGTACACTGAAGCTTTCTTT.

V usage is TRBV19 and J usage is TRBJ1-4; 8 bases align to TRBD1. V shed 5 bases, J shed 7 bases, and the junction held 6 bases outside the gene matches. In germline, CDR1 is LNHDA, CDR2 SQIVND (reference sequence). This CDR3 region has 14 residues. CDR3 amino acids: CASSVQGAGEKLFF. The CDR3 DNA follows: TGTGCCAGTAGTGTGCAGGGGGCAGGTGAAAAACTGTTTTTT.

V is TRBV6-6 and J is TRBJ2-2; possible D gene TRBD1, 6 bases. The V gene's germline CDR1 is MNHNY and CDR2 SVGAGI (reference sequence). The CDR3 covers 14 residues. The V end was cut by 8 bases, the J end by 4 bases, with 14 bases between. The CDR3 region has the DNA TGTGCCAGCGCCCCGGACAGCAGCACCGGGGAGCTGTTTTTT. It encodes CASAPDSSTGELFF.

This sequence joins TRBV5-6 and TRBJ2-1, with 7 positions matching TRBD2. V was clipped by 0 bases and J by 1 base; unmatched bases: 4. The CDR3 runs 16 residues. Germline V gene lookup returns CDR1 SGHDT and CDR2 YYEEEE. In nucleotides, the CDR3 is TGTGCCAGCAGCTTGGAACGGGGGGAGTCCTACAATGAGCAGTTCTTC. Encoded protein: CASSLERGESYNEQFF.

J is TRBJ2-5 and V is TRBV28; D is unclear. Germline V gene data show CDR1 as MDHEN and CDR2 as SYDVKM. CDR3 length equals 11 residues. The ends were cut back, 1 base at V and 7 bases at J, with 4 bases in the middle. Here the CDR3 DNA reads TGTGCCAGCAGTTTATCGGTGACCCAGTACTTC. This sequence encodes CASSLSVTQYF.

The chain employs TRBV9 and TRBJ2-1, with TRBD1 identical over 8 bases. The CDR3 has 13 amino acids. CDR1 is SGDLS, CDR2 YYNGEE, per germline. Trimming at V came to 3 bases and at J to 6 bases, leaving 2 bases not matched to a gene. The CDR3 DNA reads as TGTGCCAGCAGCGCCACAGGGGGCAATGAGCAGTTCTTC. Translation: CASSATGGNEQFF.

This clone was found a few times. The chain carries TRBV3-1 (or the pseudogene TRBV3-2) and TRBJ1-3; no clear D gene. CDR3 length: 14 amino acids. Per germline, CDR1 LGHDT and CDR2 YNNKEL (reference sequence). Trimming stripped 2 bases from V and 8 bases from J, with 13 bases between. The CDR3 loop reads CASSQPPQADTIYF. The CDR3 coding sequence is TGTGCCAGCAGCCAACCTCCCCAGGCCGACACCATATATTTT.

In DNA, the CDR3 is TGCAGCGCCGCCAGGGGGACTGAAGCTTTCTTT. Its translation is CSAARGTEAFF. V gene TRBV29-1 combines with J gene TRBJ1-1, with 7 bases aligning to TRBD1. Trimming removed 7 bases from V and 5 bases from J; junction bases left unmatched: 4. CDR1 and CDR2 (germline): SQVTM, ANQGSEA. The length of the CDR3 is 11 residues.

In this sample, this clone turned up once. This rearrangement joins TRBV5-5 to TRBJ2-7; 7 nucleotides line up with TRBD1. CDR3 length: 16 amino acids. V shed 1 base and J 4 bases; nucleotides not matched to a gene: 11. The germline CDR1 and CDR2 sequences are SGHKS and YYEKEE (reference sequence). The CDR3 DNA reads as TGTGCCAGCAGCTTGCTCACCGGGACAGAGACTTACGAGCAGTACTTC. This translates into CASSLLTGTETYEQYF.